This T cell receptor beta chain was observed in a study of T-cell reconstitution after alpha-beta-depleted transplantation in children. This clonotype was recorded a few times. Researchers prepared the TCRbeta library using unique molecular identifiers, the study reports. TCRdb passed the PCR reads through MiXCR, listing each CDR3 protein once. The sample contains around 380,000 distinct CDR3 sequences, approximately 11% of which appear only once. V shed 5 bases and J shed 6 bases, with 15 bases lying between them. The germline V gene encodes CDR1 SGHRS and CDR2 YFSETQ. The CDR3 contains 14 residues. Material: PBMCs from the stem cell graft donor, obtained from the stem cell graft. The chain carries TRBV5-1 and TRBJ2-1; D not resolved. This TCR was sampled from a human donor who donated a stem cell graft to a child with acute myeloid leukemia. The CDR3 DNA reads as TGCGCCAGCAGTCAGGTCGGCAAGCGCAATGAGCAGTTCTTC. Its translation: CASSQVGKRNEQFF.